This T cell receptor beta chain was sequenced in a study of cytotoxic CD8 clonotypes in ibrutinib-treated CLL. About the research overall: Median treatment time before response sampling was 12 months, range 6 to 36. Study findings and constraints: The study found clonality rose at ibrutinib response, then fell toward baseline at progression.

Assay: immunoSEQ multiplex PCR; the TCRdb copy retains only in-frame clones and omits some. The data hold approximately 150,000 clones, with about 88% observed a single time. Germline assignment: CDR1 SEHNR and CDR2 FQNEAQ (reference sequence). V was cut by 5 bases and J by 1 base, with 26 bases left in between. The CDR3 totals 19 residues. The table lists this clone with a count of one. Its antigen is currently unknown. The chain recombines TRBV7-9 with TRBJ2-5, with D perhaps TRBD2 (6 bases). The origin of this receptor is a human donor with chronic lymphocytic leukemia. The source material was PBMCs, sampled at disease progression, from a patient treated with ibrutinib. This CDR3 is CASSHGEKWGEARQETQYF. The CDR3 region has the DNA TGTGCCAGCAGCCATGGGGAGAAATGGGGGGAGGCCCGCCAAGAGACCCAGTACTTC.